The clone carrying this T cell receptor (beta chain) occurred many times. The entry originates in a study of T cells in Graves' hyperthyroidism and ophthalmopathy. Hyperthyroidism patients were newly diagnosed, had disease duration under 2 months, and were aged 18 to 65 years. Exclusion of patients followed from uncontrolled infection, other autoimmune disease, pregnancy or lactation. Trimming cost V 4 bases and J 4 bases; bases outside gene matches: 9. There are 15 residues in the CDR3. The CDR3 regions of TCR beta were amplified from RNA transcripts. In the first-round RT-PCR of the TCR CDR3, the HTBI primer set was used. MiXCR, applied by TCRdb to the multiplex PCR reads, yields one record per CDR3 protein. The repertoire holds around 700,000 distinct CDR3 sequences, with 18% as singletons.

The origin of this receptor is a woman aged 50 to 60 with Graves' hyperthyroidism that later progressed to Graves' ophthalmopathy. The sample was blood. The gene calls are TRBV12-3 or TRBV12-4 and TRBJ1-2; 7 nucleotides line up with TRBD1. The CDR3 spells CASSWGPGQIYGYTF. In DNA, the CDR3 is TGTGCCAGCAGTTGGGGCCCGGGACAGATCTATGGCTACACCTTC.